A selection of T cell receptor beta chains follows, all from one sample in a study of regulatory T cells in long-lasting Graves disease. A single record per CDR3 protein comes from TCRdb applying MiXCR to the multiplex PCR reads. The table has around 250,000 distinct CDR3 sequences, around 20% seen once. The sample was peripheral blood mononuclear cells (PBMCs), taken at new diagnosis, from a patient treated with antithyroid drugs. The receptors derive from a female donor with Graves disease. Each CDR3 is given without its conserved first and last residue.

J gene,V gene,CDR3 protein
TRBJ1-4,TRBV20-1,SASTGTARKLF
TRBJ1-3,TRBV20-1,SAPDRAGNTIY
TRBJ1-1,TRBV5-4,ASSTSLGGNTEAF
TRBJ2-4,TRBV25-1,ASRGIWGAKNIQY
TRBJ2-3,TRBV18,ASSLKMVAELNTDTQY
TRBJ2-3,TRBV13,ATTAEGTDTQY
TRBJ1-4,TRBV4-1,ASSQAPTGGEKLF
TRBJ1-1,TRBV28,ASSLPQFEAF
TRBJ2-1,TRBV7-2,ASSSPQGYNEQF
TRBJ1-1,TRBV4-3,ASSQDLGALEAF
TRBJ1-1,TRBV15,ATSREGEGTEAF
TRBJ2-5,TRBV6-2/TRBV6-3,ASSFLRLETQY
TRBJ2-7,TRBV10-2,ASSDLAGVYEQY
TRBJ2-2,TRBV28,ASSLGDRNTGELF
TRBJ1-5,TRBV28,ASSPSSRGSNQPQH
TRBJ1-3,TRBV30,AWSPPISSGNTIY
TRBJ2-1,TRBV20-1,SASTSGSGARQF
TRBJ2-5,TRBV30,AWSADRSGTQY
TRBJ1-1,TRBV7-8,ASSLVRGRPTEAF
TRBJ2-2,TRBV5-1,ASSLKTGGDTGELF
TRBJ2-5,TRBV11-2,ASSSGLAGGGPQETQY
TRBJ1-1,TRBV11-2,ASSPIPLDKWAF
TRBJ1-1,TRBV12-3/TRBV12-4,ASSLRGEAF
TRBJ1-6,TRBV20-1,SARGGTVSNSPLH
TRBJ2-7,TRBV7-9,ASSLGLNNHEQY
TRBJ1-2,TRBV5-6,ASSLPGRANYGYT
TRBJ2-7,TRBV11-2,ASAPPGRTVGEQY
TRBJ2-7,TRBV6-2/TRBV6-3,ASRRVLRASYEQY
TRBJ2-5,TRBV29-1,SVRPLRGRQETQY
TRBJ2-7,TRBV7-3,ASSLGPGQGSYEQY
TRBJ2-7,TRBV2,ASRADRSSYEQY
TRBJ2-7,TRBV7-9,ASGGQGKQY
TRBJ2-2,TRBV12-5,ASGPTEGKNTGELF
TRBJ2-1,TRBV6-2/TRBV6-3,ASSTSGEQF
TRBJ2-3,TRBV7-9,ASSLRSNADTQY
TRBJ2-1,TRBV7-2,ASSLAQPGLAGYNEQF
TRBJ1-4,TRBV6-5,ASSFHRTTPNEKLF
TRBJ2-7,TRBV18,ASSPSSSYEQY
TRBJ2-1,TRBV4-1,ASSQVDLVYYNEQF
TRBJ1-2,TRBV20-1,SAKLTGKEGDYGYT
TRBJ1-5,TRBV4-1,ASSRGQGGSQPQH
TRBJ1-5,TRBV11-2,ASSLNPGQGGQPQH
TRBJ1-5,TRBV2,ASSKGQSYPQPQH
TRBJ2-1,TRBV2,ASRGRLAGGNEQF
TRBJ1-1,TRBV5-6,ASSYDGEAF
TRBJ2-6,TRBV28,ASSSPAGANVLT